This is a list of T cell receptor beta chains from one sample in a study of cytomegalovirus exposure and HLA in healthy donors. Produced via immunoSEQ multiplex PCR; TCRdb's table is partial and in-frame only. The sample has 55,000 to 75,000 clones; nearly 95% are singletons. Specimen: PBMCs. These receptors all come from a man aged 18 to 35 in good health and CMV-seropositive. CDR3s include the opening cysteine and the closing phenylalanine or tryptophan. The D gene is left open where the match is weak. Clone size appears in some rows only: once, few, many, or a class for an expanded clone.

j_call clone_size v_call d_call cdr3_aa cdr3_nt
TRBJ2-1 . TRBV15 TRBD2 CATSRDLTGGNEQFF TGTGCCACCAGCAGAGATTTGACGGGGGGCAATGAGCAGTTCTTC
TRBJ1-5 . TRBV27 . CASRPSRGWSPLMVFGPQHF TGTGCCAGCAGGCCTTCACGCGGGTGGAGTCCCCTTATGGTCTTCGGGCCCCAGCATTTT
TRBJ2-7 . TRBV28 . CASRQTLYEQYF TGTGCCAGCAGACAAACATTATACGAGCAGTACTTC
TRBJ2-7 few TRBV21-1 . CASSCEEQYF TGTGCCAGCAGCTGCGAAGAGCAGTACTTC
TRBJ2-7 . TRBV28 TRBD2 CASRFSGSALLEQYF TGTGCCAGCAGGTTTAGCGGGAGCGCGCTTCTCGAGCAGTACTTC
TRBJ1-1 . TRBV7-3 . CASSLDRGAEAFF TGTGCCAGCAGCTTAGACCGAGGAGCGGAAGCTTTCTTT
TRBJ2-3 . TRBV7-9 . CASWGGGRGGTDTQYF TGTGCCAGCTGGGGGGGCGGTAGGGGGGGCACAGATACGCAGTATTTT
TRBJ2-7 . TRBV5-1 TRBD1 CASSGAGTGHHEQYF TGCGCCAGCAGCGGCGCCGGGACAGGGCATCACGAGCAGTACTTC
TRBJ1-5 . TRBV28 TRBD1 CASSLGQGGQPQHF TGTGCCAGCAGTTTGGGACAGGGTGGTCAGCCCCAGCATTTT
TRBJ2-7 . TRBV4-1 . CASSQDRLREQYF TGCGCCAGCAGCCAAGATCGTCTGCGCGAGCAGTACTTC
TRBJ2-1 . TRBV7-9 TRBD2 CASSLREGIHNEQFF TGTGCCAGCAGCTTAAGGGAGGGAATCCACAATGAGCAGTTCTTC
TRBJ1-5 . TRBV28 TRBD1 CASSSPGQGQYQPQHF TGTGCCAGCAGTTCGCCGGGACAGGGCCAATATCAGCCCCAGCATTTT